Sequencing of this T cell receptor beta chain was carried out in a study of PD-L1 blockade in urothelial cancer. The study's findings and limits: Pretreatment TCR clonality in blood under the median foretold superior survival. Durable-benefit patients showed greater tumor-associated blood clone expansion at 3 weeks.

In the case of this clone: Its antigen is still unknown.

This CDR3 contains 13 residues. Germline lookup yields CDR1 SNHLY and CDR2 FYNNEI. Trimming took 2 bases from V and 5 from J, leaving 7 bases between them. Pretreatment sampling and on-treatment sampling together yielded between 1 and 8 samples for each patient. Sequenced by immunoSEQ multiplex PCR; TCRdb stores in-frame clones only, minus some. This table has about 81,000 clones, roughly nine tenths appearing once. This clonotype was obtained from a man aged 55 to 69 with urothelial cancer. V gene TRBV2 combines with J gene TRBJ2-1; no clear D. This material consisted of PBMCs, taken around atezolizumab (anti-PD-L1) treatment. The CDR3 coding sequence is TGTGCCAGCAGTGAAATTCGGGACAATGAGCAGTTCTTC. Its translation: CASSEIRDNEQFF.